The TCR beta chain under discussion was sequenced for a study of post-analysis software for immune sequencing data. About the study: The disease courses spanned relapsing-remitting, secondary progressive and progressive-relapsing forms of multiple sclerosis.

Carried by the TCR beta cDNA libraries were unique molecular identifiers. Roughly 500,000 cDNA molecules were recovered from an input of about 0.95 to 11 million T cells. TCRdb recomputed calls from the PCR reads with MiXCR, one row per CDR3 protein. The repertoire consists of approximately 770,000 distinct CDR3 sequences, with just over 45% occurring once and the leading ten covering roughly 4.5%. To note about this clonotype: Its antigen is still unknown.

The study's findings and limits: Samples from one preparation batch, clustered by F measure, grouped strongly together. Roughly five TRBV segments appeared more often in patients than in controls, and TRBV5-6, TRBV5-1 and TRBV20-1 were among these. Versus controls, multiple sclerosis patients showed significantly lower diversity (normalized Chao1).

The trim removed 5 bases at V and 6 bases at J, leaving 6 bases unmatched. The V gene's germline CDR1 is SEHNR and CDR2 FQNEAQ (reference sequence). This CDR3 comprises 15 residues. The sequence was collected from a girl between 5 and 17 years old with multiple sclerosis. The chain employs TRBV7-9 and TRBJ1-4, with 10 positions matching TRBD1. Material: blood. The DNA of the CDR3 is TGTGCCAGCAGCCGCGACAGGGGGCGGTATGAAAAACTGTTTTTT. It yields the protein CASSRDRGRYEKLFF.